This paragraph reports one T cell receptor (beta chain). This entry belongs to a study of blood T cell repertoires in COVID-19. Study-wide background: Samples taken during acute and convalescent COVID-19 were collected in the United States, Italy and Spain. T cells, B-cell-depleted T cells, or PBMCs supplied cDNA or gDNA.

Per the germline V gene, CDR1 is SNHLY and CDR2 is FYNNEI. The V end lost 2 bases, the J end lost 11 bases, and 6 bases lay between the germline ends. This CDR3 spans 10 amino acids. In the source study's methods: Nucleated cell counts were estimated from reference gene primer amplification. The protocol was immunoSEQ multiplex PCR, while the TCRdb copy is restricted to in-frame clones and leaves out a portion. The V and J calls and clone size were taken over from that table, and D and trimming were inferred from the DNA. Among nearly 55,000 clones listed, around 90% were seen once. The chain carries TRBV2 and TRBJ1-1; D unresolved. This receptor was obtained from a woman aged 60-75 years with active or convalescent COVID-19. The sequencing sample was made of peripheral blood. The CDR3, as DNA: TGTGCCAGCAGTGAAAGGGAGGCTTTCTTT. It codes for CASSEREAFF.